This TCR beta chain emerged from a study of B cell selection in AIRE deficiency. Findings and limits, study-wide: Tconv and Treg cells from AIRE-deficient patients resembled healthy donors in TCRBV usage, CDR3 length and diversity. Around a third of healthy-donor shared Treg TCRbeta sequences appeared in patient Tconv cells. Only about 9.3% of some 3,300 shared Treg sequences were patient-specific; roughly 30% healthy-specific. Shared Treg sequences were biased toward short CDR3s with few non-templated nucleotide insertions.

As for this clone: The antigen is not known.

The regulatory T cell sort gate was CD4+CD25hiCD127low/negative. The data were produced by immunoSEQ multiplex PCR, yet TCRdb's version contains in-frame clones alone and is incomplete. The sample yields about 14,000 clones, about 93% seen once. The clonotype originates from a human donor with AIRE deficiency. Sample: Tregs sorted from PBMCs.

The CDR3 DNA reads as TGTGCCAGCAGTTTATGGCATGGTCCTGGAGTGGGCTACACCTTC. This codes for CASSLWHGPGVGYTF. The genes are TRBV28 and TRBJ1-2; D remains ambiguous. This CDR3 is built from 15 residues. Trimming left V 0 bases short and J 8 bases short, with 16 bases between. Germline assignment: CDR1 MDHEN and CDR2 SYDVKM.